The present T cell receptor beta chain was sequenced within a study of technical replicates of blood from several donors. Produced via immunoSEQ multiplex PCR; TCRdb's table is partial and in-frame only. The table shows around 98,000 clones, with under 97% occurring only once. The sequence was obtained from a human donor in good health. Sequencing was carried out using T cells isolated from PBMCs.

The CDR3 spells CASSLFIAGVRDTQYF. The CDR3 DNA follows: TGTGCCAGCAGTTTATTTATAGCGGGAGTGAGAGATACGCAGTATTTT. V and J are TRBV28 and TRBJ2-3, with 9 nucleotides matching TRBD2. The trim removed 1 base at V and 5 bases at J, leaving 7 bases unmatched. The CDR3 is 16 amino acids. The germline V gene encodes CDR1 MDHEN and CDR2 SYDVKM. Supplemented by reference TRBV28 and TRBJ2-3, the full variable domain reads DVKVTQSSRYLVKRTGEKVFLECVQDMDHENMFWYRQDPGLGLRLIYFSYDVKMKEKGDIPEGYSVSREKKERFSLILESASTNQTSMYLCASSLFIAGVRDTQYFGPGTRLTVL.